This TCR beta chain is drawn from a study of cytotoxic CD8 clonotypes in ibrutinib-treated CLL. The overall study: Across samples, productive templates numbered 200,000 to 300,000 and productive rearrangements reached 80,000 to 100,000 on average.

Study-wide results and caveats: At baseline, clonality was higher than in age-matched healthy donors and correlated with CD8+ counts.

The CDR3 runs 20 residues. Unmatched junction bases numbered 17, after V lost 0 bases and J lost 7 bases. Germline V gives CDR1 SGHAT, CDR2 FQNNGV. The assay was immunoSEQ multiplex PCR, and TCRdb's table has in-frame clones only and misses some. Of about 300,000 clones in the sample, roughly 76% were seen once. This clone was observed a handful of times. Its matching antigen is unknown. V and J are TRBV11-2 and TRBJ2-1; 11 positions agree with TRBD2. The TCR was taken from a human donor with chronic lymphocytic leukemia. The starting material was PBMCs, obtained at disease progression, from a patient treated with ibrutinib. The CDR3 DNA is TGTGCCAGCAGCTTAGAGCCCCCCCGACTACTAGCGGGAGTATTGAATGAGCAGTTCTTC. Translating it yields CASSLEPPRLLAGVLNEQFF. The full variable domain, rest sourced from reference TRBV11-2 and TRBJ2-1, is EAGVAQSPRYKIIEKRQSVAFWCNPISGHATLYWYQQILGQGPKLLIQFQNNGVVDDSQLPKDRFSAERLKGVDSTLKIQPAKLEDSAVYLCASSLEPPRLLAGVLNEQFFGPGTRLTVL.